This T cell receptor beta chain came from a study of shared clonotypes between healthy human individuals (dated by TCRdb to between 2020 and 2021). With regard to the full study: Three men and a couple of women, aged 18 to 49 years, made up the cohort. For each donor, three plates each were used for CD4 naive and CD4 memory, two plates were used for CD8 naive, and one plate was used for CD8 memory. The study deeply sequenced blood TCR repertoires of about 5 healthy adults to estimate repertoire size and the extent of clonotype sharing between individuals. To increase sequencing depth and limit assay-specific biases, different laboratories used diverse techniques to prepare libraries and sequence TCR repertoires. Between about 0.85 and 10 billion PBMCs per donor were obtained by leukapheresis.

Donors were healthy HIV-negative adults with no recently reported acute infections or vaccinations. Every donor was a Caucasian adult living in Nashville, Tennessee, USA. CD4+ T cells were enriched by magnetic negative selection; naive cells were then positively selected on CD45RA, and the negative fraction formed the memory subset. Blood was obtained by leukapheresis, after which PBMCs were separated by Ficoll-Histopaque density gradient centrifugation and cryopreserved in liquid nitrogen vapor phase. Purity and quantity of every magnetically sorted T cell population were checked by analytical flow cytometry. From each sorted fraction, genomic DNA was isolated and quantified by UV absorbance on a Nanodrop 2000c. Notes on this clone: It lacks a known antigen. Base qualities are not at hand, and no much larger clone is one base apart.

CDR3 length: 16 amino acids, cysteine to phenylalanine. CDR3 DNA only is kept here, 48 bases in frame from base 1. Taken from the germline V gene (reference sequence), the CDR1 and CDR2 loops are SGHNT and YYREEE. Trimming takes 4 bases from V and 0 bases from J, and the germline ends sit 17 bases apart. What the authors observed across the whole study: Higher generation probabilities were observed for clonotypes shared by all four sorted-subset donors than for non-shared clonotypes. The small number of donors limited the genetic and exposure-history diversity represented. Only blood was sampled, and tissue TCR repertoires likely differ from those in blood. Pairwise subsampling led to the expectation that sequencing depth would affect the degree of clonotype sharing among donors. Even with the large sequencing depth, rarefaction of the sorted-subset datasets indicated that sequencing was incomplete. Across a handful of donors, about 4.5% of naive CD4, approximately 3.6% of naive CD8, 2% to 2.5% of memory CD4, and 0.4% to 0.45% of memory CD8 clonotypes were shared. Naive subsets generally had larger estimated clonotype richness than memory subsets.

TCR CDR3 regions were amplified from genomic DNA by multiplex PCR using the deep immunoSEQ assay. Extracted genomic DNA from each cell subset was spread evenly across all wells of several immunoSEQ 96-well plates, with each plate serving as a replicate. For sorted subsets, each replicate PCR was loaded with roughly 0.2 ug genomic DNA, equivalent to 25,000 to 35,000 T cell genomes. Purified libraries were quantified with a Qubit 3.0 fluorometer, sized on a Bioanalyzer 2100, and re-quantified with the KAPA Library Quantification kit. A separate single-read 150-cycle Illumina NextSeq 550 flow cell was used to sequence each immunoSEQ 96-well plate. The paper's processing steps were these. Because the immunoSEQ output held only junctional sequences and lacked quality scores, the filtering could not match the filtering applied to full-length reads. Sequences were annotated with PyIR, a Python wrapper for IgBLAST v1.9, using IMGT germline references to assign V/J genes and CDR3. Reads with weak V/J assignments (E-value above 1e-6), missing CDR3, stop codons, out-of-frame junctions, or ambiguous translated residues were removed. V3J clonotypes were defined as sequences sharing an identical inferred V gene, J gene, and CDR3 amino acid sequence. To compute the percentage overlap between repertoires, the number of shared unique clonotypes was divided by the size of the smaller repertoire. Three approaches were used to assess repertoire richness: RTK rarefaction, the Chao1 estimator, and Recon v2.1 estimates of unobserved clonotypes. OLGA was used to compute generation probabilities for all TCRbeta clonotypes that the gDNA method yielded from a handful of donors. The table was pulled from immuneACCESS by TCRdb, which kept in-frame rearrangements only. Such tables lose some clones; where checked, under half of the loss comes from unresolved V genes, and the rest has no known cause. The DNA was the basis for D and trimming; V, J and clone size are from that table. The sample table shows over a million clones, and approximately 78% are seen once. The top ten clones comprise roughly 0.62% of the sample.

The chain joins TRBV5-4 to TRBJ2-7; the best D guess is TRBD2, with 5 bases matching. This receptor was taken from a man aged 18 to 29 in good health. Some clones in this sample may be carry-over from other donors' samples. Sequences were obtained from memory CD4+ T cells from PBMCs. What the cell subset or site label conveys for this sample: CD45RA-negative fraction. CDR3 loop: CASSPTSPASSYEQYF. The DNA sequence reads TGTGCCAGCAGCCCCACTAGTCCCGCCAGCTCCTACGAGCAGTACTTC.